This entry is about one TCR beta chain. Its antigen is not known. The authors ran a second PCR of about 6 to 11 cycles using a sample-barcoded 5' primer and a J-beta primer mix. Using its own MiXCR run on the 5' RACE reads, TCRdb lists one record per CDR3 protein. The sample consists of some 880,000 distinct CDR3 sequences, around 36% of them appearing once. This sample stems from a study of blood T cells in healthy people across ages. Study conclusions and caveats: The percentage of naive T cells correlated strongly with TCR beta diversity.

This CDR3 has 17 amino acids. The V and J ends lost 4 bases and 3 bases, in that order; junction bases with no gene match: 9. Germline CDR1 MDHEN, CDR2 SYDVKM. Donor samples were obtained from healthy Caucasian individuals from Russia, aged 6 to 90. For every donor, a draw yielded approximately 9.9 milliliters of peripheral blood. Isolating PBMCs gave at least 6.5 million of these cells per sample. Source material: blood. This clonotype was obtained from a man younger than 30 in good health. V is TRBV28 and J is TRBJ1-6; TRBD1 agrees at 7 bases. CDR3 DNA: TGTGCCAGCAGTTCCGCCAGGGACAGCAACTATAATTCACCCCTCCACTTT. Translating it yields CASSSARDSNYNSPLHF.